These 14 T cell receptor beta chains were sequenced from one sample in a study of shared clonotypes between healthy human individuals. Assay used: immunoSEQ multiplex PCR; TCRdb lists only in-frame clones, some missing. The data hold some 1.5 million clones, with more than 95% observed a single time. The sample comprised naive CD4+ T cells sorted from blood. The subset: CD45RA+ positively selected. Every receptor here comes from a man aged 30 to 45 in good health.

As regards this clone: In the same sample, other DNA sequences code for this CDR3. The V call is TRBV5-1, the J call TRBJ2-7; the match to TRBD2 covers 7 bases. Germline V gene data show CDR1 as SGHRS and CDR2 as YFSETQ. Unmatched junction bases numbered 7, after V lost 4 bases and J lost 0 bases. This CDR3 contains 15 residues. CDR3 residues: CASSPGGGSSYEQYF. In DNA, the CDR3 is TGCGCCAGCAGCCCGGGCGGGGGTAGCTCCTACGAGCAGTACTTC.

The gene calls are TRBV6-5 and TRBJ1-2, with D uncertain. The germline V gene encodes CDR1 MNHEY and CDR2 SVGAGI. This CDR3 is 14 amino acids long. The V end lost 0 bases, the J end lost 0 bases, and 5 bases lay between the germline ends. This CDR3 reads CASSYSNTNYGYTF. The CDR3 region has the DNA TGTGCCAGCAGTTACTCCAACACTAACTATGGCTACACCTTC.

The sample holds one count of this clone. This chain connects TRBV15 to TRBJ1-1; the D gene is possibly TRBD1 (6 bases). Deletions cut 7 bases from V and 0 bases from J, with 21 bases between. Germline CDR1 is LNHNV and CDR2 is YYDKDF (reference sequence). This CDR3 has 17 amino acids. This CDR3 reads CATTLVGQGTLNTEAFF. The CDR3 bases are TGTGCCACCACCCTGGTCGGTCAGGGGACCCTGAACACTGAAGCTTTCTTT. Filled out from reference TRBV15 and TRBJ1-1, the complete variable domain reads DAMVIQNPRYQVTQFGKPVTLSCSQTLNHNVMYWYQQKSSQAPKLLFHYYDKDFNNEADTPDNFQSRRPNTSFCFLDIRSPGLGDTAMYLCATTLVGQGTLNTEAFFGQGTRLTVV.

The V call is TRBV5-4, the J call TRBJ2-3, with 7 bases fitting TRBD2. From germline, CDR1 is SGHNT and CDR2 YYREEE (reference sequence). This CDR3 region has 14 residues. The trim removed 2 bases at V and 0 bases at J, leaving 0 bases unmatched. DNA for the CDR3: TGTGCCAGCAGCTTCGGGGGGAGCACAGATACGCAGTATTTT. This sequence encodes CASSFGGSTDTQYF.

Worth noting for this clone: The sample contains more than one DNA sequence encoding this CDR3. This chain uses TRBV7-2 with TRBJ2-7, with no clear D. Deletions cut 1 base from V and 0 bases from J, with 4 bases between. CDR1 SGHTA and CDR2 FQGNSA come from the germline V gene. The CDR3 consists of 13 residues. The CDR3 here is CASSLVSSYEQYF. CDR3 nucleotides: TGTGCCAGCAGCTTAGTGAGCTCCTACGAGCAGTACTTC.

The V and J genes are TRBV2 and TRBJ1-2; 10 bases line up with TRBD1. The germline V gene has CDR1 SNHLY and CDR2 FYNNEI. Trimming at V came to 6 bases and at J to 6 bases, leaving 10 bases not matched to a gene. This CDR3 is 15 amino acids long. The DNA of the CDR3 is TGTGCCAGCAGCCGGGACAGGGGTTTGTGGGATGGCTACACCTTC. Amino acid sequence: CASSRDRGLWDGYTF. The full variable domain, completed using reference TRBV2 and TRBJ1-2, is EPEVTQTPSHQVTQMGQEVILRCVPISNHLYFYWYRQILGQKVEFLVSFYNNEISEKSEIFDDQFSVERPDGSNFTLKIRSTKLEDSAMYFCASSRDRGLWDGYTFGSGTRLTVV.

In the case of this clone: The sample carries other DNA sequences with the same CDR3. V usage is TRBV2 and J usage is TRBJ1-1, with D possibly matching TRBD1 (6 bases). The CDR3 totals 13 residues. The germline V and J ends were trimmed by 3 bases and 5 bases, with 10 bases remaining between them. Germline CDR1 SNHLY, CDR2 FYNNEI. The CDR3 sequence: CASSERQGTEAFF. The DNA for the CDR3 is TGTGCCAGCAGTGAGCGGCAGGGGACTGAAGCTTTCTTT.

Remarks on this clone: Other DNA sequences in this sample translate to the same CDR3. The CDR3 here is CASSGDSYEQYF. The CDR3 coding sequence is TGTGCCAGCAGCGGGGACTCCTACGAGCAGTACTTC. The rearrangement links TRBV2 to TRBJ2-7, with D maybe TRBD2 (5 bases). This CDR3 is built from 12 residues. Deletions cut 6 bases from V and 0 bases from J, with 6 bases between. Per germline, CDR1 SNHLY and CDR2 FYNNEI.

In this sample, this clone turned up once. The chain has TRBV5-1 and TRBJ1-1; D possibly corresponds to TRBD1 (6 bases). This CDR3 spans 15 amino acids. Per the germline V gene, CDR1 is SGHRS and CDR2 is YFSETQ. V lost 3 bases, J lost 0 bases, and 12 bases lay in between. This CDR3 reads CASSSQGTLNTEAFF. The DNA of the CDR3 is TGCGCCAGCAGCTCCCAGGGGACCTTGAACACTGAAGCTTTCTTT. Full variable domain (missing parts from reference TRBV5-1 and TRBJ1-1): KAGVTQTPRYLIKTRGQQVTLSCSPISGHRSVSWYQQTPGQGLQFLFEYFSETQRNKGNFPGRFSGRQFSNSRSEMNVSTLELGDSALYLCASSSQGTLNTEAFFGQGTRLTVV.

For the CDR3, the DNA is TGTGCCAGCAGCTTACTAGCGGGAGCTATCCATGAGCAGTTCTTC. It translates to CASSLLAGAIHEQFF. The chain joins TRBV14 to TRBJ2-1; 11 bases are a match to TRBD2. Germline trimming cut 5 bases from V and 8 bases from J; bases unmatched to any gene: 8. Germline V CDR1 and CDR2: SGHDN, FVKESK. The CDR3 is made up of 15 amino acids.

V usage is TRBV29-1 and J usage is TRBJ2-7; 10 bases align to TRBD2. The CDR3 covers 15 residues. The V gene's germline CDR1 is SQVTM and CDR2 ANQGSEA. The ends lost 4 bases at V and 5 bases at J; junction bases unmatched: 11. CDR3 in DNA: TGCAGCGTTGTGGGGCTGGCTAGCGGGAGTCACGAGCAGTACTTC. Translation: CSVVGLASGSHEQYF.

The chain couples TRBV9 to TRBJ2-1; no clear D. With 0 bases removed from V and 0 bases from J, the gap between germline ends came to 10 bases. This CDR3 comprises 16 residues. In germline, CDR1 is SGDLS, CDR2 YYNGEE. CDR3 DNA: TGTGCCAGCAGCGTAGAAGGCAGGAACTCCTACAATGAGCAGTTCTTC. Encoded protein: CASSVEGRNSYNEQFF. The full variable domain, in which reference TRBV9 and TRBJ2-1 provide the parts outside the CDR3, is DSGVTQTPKHLITATGQRVTLRCSPRSGDLSVYWYQQSLDQGLQFLIQYYNGEERAKGNILERFSAQQFPDLHSELNLSSLELGDSALYFCASSVEGRNSYNEQFFGPGTRLTVL.

The chain joins TRBV5-8 to TRBJ2-5, with D perhaps TRBD1 (5 bases). The CDR3 sequence is 17 residues long. Germline values: CDR1 SGHTS, CDR2 YDEGEE. V was clipped by 0 bases and J by 5 bases, with 20 bases between them. In DNA form, the CDR3 reads TGTGCCAGCAGCTTGGTTAGGTTGTCGGTGGCAGGGGAGACCCAGTACTTC. This translates into CASSLVRLSVAGETQYF.

This clone was detected a few times. The chain employs TRBV28 and TRBJ2-7; no definite D call. The CDR3 is 12 residues long. Per the germline V gene, CDR1 is MDHEN and CDR2 is SYDVKM. With 5 bases removed from V and 4 bases from J, the gap between germline ends came to 9 bases. CDR3 nucleotide sequence: TGTGCCAGCAGTGCCATCAGGTACGAGCAGTACTTC. Protein: CASSAIRYEQYF.